The present T cell receptor beta chain was sequenced within a study of T cells in Graves' hyperthyroidism and ophthalmopathy. For the study at large: Peripheral blood collection took place at initial diagnosis, before any treatment.

Many counts were recorded for this clonotype. RNA transcripts served as the template for amplifying TCR beta CDR3 regions. Initially, a first-round RT-PCR of the TCR CDR3 employed the HTBI primer set. TCRdb independently ran MiXCR on the multiplex PCR reads; one entry per CDR3 protein. This table holds around 500,000 distinct CDR3 sequences, about 15% found once. When ophthalmopathy did not progress within 18 months, Graves' hyperthyroidism was considered stable. Patients showing uncontrolled infection, other autoimmune disease, pregnancy or lactation were ineligible. Out of approximately 9.9 ml of fresh peripheral blood came the PBMCs. The V gene's germline CDR1 is GTSNPN and CDR2 SVGIG (reference sequence). Trimming cost V 5 bases and J 3 bases, with 15 bases left between them. The CDR3 length is 14 residues.

This sequence joins TRBV30 and TRBJ2-3; D unclear. The receptor was isolated from a woman aged 18-29 years with Graves' hyperthyroidism. The sample taken for sequencing was blood. In DNA form, the CDR3 reads TGTGCCTGGCAACTCCATGCTACGACAGATACGCAGTATTTT. This sequence encodes CAWQLHATTDTQYF.